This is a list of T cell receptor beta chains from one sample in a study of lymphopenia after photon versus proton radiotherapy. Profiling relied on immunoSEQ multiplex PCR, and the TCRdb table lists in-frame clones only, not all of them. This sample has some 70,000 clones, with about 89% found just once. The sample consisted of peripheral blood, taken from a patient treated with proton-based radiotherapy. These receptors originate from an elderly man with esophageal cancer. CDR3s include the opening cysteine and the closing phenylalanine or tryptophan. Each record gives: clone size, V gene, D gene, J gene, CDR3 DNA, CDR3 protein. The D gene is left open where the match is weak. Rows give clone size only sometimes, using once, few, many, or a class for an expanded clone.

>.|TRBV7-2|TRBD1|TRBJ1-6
TGTGCCAGCAGCACTAGGAGGGACAGGAATTCACCCCTCCACTTT
CASSTRRDRNSPLHF
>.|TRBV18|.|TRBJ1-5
TGTGCCAGCTCACAACAACATGGTTCTAGCAATCAGCCCCAGCATTTT
CASSQQHGSSNQPQHF
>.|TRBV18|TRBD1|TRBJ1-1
TGTGCCAGCTCAGGGGCGCACAGGGGCACTGAAGCTTTCTTT
CASSGAHRGTEAFF
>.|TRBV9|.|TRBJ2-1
TGTGCCAGCAGCGACCTGAATGGCAATGAGCAGTTCTTC
CASSDLNGNEQFF
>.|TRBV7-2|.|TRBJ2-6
TGTGCCAGCAGCTTAACTGGGGCCAACGTCCTGACTTTC
CASSLTGANVLTF
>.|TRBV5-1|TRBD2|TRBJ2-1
TGCGCCAGCAGCTTGCCTAGCGGGACAGACAATGAGCAGTTCTTC
CASSLPSGTDNEQFF
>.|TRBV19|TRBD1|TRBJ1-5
TGTGCCAGTAATCTGGACAGGGGAGTAAATCAGCCCCAGCATTTT
CASNLDRGVNQPQHF
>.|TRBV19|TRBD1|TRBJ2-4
TGTGCCAGTAGTACTACCGGGACAGGGGGAAACATTCAGTACTTC
CASSTTGTGGNIQYF
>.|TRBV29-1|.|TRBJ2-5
TGCAGCGTTGAGGGGGTGGGGGCGAGCCAAGAGACCCAGTACTTC
CSVEGVGASQETQYF
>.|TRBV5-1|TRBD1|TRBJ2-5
TGCGCCAGCAGCACAGGGACAGTCCAAGAGACCCAGTACTTC
CASSTGTVQETQYF
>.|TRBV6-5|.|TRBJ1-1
TGTGCCAGCAGTTACCTTTATGTGCGGGGGGCAGCTTTCTTT
CASSYLYVRGAAFF
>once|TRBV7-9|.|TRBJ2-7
TGTGCCAGCAGCTCTGCCTACGAGCAGTACTTC
CASSSAYEQYF
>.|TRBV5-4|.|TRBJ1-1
TGTGCCAGCAGCACCAGGGAGGTGACTGAAGCTTTCTTT
CASSTREVTEAFF
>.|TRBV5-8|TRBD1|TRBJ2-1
TGTGCCAGCAGAGGACAGGGGGCCGATGAGCAGTTCTTC
CASRGQGADEQFF
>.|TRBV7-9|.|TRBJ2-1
TGTGCCAGCAGCTTAGGCGGTACCTACGGTGAGCAGTTCTTC
CASSLGGTYGEQFF
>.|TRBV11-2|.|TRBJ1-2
TGTGCCAGCAGCTTAAATCACGGCTACACCTTC
CASSLNHGYTF
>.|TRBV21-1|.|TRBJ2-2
TGTGCCAGCAGCAAAGGGGGACTAGCGGGAGGGCCTAGTGACAACACCGGGGAGCTGTTTTTT
CASSKGGLAGGPSDNTGELFF
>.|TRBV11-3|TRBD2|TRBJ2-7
TGTGCCAGCAGCTTGCGGGGGGACTACGAGCAGTACTTC
CASSLRGDYEQYF
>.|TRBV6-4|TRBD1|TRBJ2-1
TGTGCCAGCAGTGACGAATGGACAGGGCCCCATGAGCAGTTCTTC
CASSDEWTGPHEQFF
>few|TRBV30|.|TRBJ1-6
TGTGCCTGGAGTGTCCGGGCCCTCCTCAATTCACCCCTCCACTTT
CAWSVRALLNSPLHF
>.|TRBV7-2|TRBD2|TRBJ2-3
TGTGCCAGCAGCCGGAATAGCGGGGGAGCAGATACGCAGTATTTT
CASSRNSGGADTQYF
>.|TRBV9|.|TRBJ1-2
TGTGCCAGCAGCCCCCGGAGAGGGGACTATGGCTACACCTTC
CASSPRRGDYGYTF
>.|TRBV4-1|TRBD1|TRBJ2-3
TGCGCCAGCAGCAATCGGGACAGACCAACAGATACGCAGTATTTT
CASSNRDRPTDTQYF
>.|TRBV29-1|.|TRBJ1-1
TGCAGCGTTGCACCAGTGTATACCGAAGCTTTCTTT
CSVAPVYTEAFF
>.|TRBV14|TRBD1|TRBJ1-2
TGTGCCAGCAGCCAAGTCAGGACAGGGGATGGCTACACCTTC
CASSQVRTGDGYTF
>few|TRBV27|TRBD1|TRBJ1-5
TGTGCCAGCAGCAGGTTTACAGGGGGTCAGCCCCAGCATTTT
CASSRFTGGQPQHF
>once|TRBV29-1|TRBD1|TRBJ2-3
TGCAGCACGGACAGGGGGCAAGGTACGCAGTATTTT
CSTDRGQGTQYF
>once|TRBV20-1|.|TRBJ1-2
TGCAGTGCTAGAGCAGGGGACTACACCTTC
CSARAGDYTF
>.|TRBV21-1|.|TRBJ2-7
TGTGCCAGCACGAAGCGGGAGTTTTTCTACGAGCAGTACTTC
CASTKREFFYEQYF
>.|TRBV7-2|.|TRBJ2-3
TGTGCCAGCAGCTCCCCCCACACAGATACGCAGTATTTT
CASSSPHTDTQYF